This T cell receptor beta chain was recovered during a study of cytomegalovirus exposure and HLA in healthy donors. Regarding the study as a whole: Some TCR beta chains (164 of them) were listed as cytomegalovirus-associated. A classifier reportedly called cytomegalovirus status with high sensitivity and specificity.

CDR1 and CDR2 (germline): SGHRS, YFSETQ. V dropped 4 bases and J dropped 3; count of bases not matched to a gene: 22. The CDR3 consists of 19 residues. The approximately 120-subject validation cohort, separate from the roughly 700-subject first cohort, included the donors. The assay was immunoSEQ multiplex PCR, and TCRdb's table has in-frame clones only and misses some. The table lists about 200,000 clones, almost 90% of them singletons. On this clone: As yet, its antigen is unknown.

The origin of this receptor is a woman aged 18-35 years in good health and CMV-seronegative. The sequenced sample consisted of PBMCs. V gene TRBV5-1 combines with J gene TRBJ2-7; 7 bases map to TRBD2. The CDR3 DNA follows: TGCGCCAGCAGCCAGCTCCCAATCCTAGCGGCAGGGTCCTACTACGAGCAGTACTTC. As protein: CASSQLPILAAGSYYEQYF.